This T cell receptor beta chain derives from a study of OX40 agonist ivuxolimab in advanced cancers. Study results and limitations: Partial responders at 0.1-3.0 mg/kg showed near-lowest clonal expansion. Antigen specificity remained undetermined for the expanded peripheral T cells.

Data came from immunoSEQ multiplex PCR; TCRdb stores just in-frame clones and leaves some out. The table lists tens of thousands of clones, roughly 80% of them singletons, with about 1.5% in the top ten. With respect to this clone: What it binds is unknown.

CDR3 size: 15 residues. Trimming removed 5 bases at V and 4 bases at J, with 15 bases between. CDR1 is MDHEN and CDR2 is SYDVKM in the germline V gene. V usage is TRBV28 and J usage is TRBJ2-1, with D maybe TRBD1 (6 bases). The specimen comprised CD4+ or CD8+ T cells sorted from blood, sampled in a trial of the OX40 agonist ivuxolimab. This receptor was obtained from an adult with an advanced solid tumor such as melanoma, head and neck, liver or kidney cancer. The CDR3 sequence: CASSGTGQRYNEQFF. CDR3 in DNA: TGTGCCAGCAGTGGCACTGGACAGCGTTACAATGAGCAGTTCTTC. Full variable domain (remainder filled in from reference TRBV28 and TRBJ2-1): DVKVTQSSRYLVKRTGEKVFLECVQDMDHENMFWYRQDPGLGLRLIYFSYDVKMKEKGDIPEGYSVSREKKERFSLILESASTNQTSMYLCASSGTGQRYNEQFFGPGTRLTVL.